The 12 T cell receptor beta chains in this list originate from one sample, sequenced in a study of shared clonotypes between healthy human individuals. The protocol was immunoSEQ multiplex PCR, while the TCRdb copy is restricted to in-frame clones and leaves out a portion. The profile shows approximately 2,000,000 clones, roughly 92% of them singletons. Sequenced material: naive CD4+ T cells from PBMCs. Subset given: CD45RA+ positively selected. The receptor source for this set is a man between 18 and 29 years old in good health. Some clones in this sample may be carry-over from other donors' samples.

The V call is TRBV5-1, the J call TRBJ1-2; 9 bases map to TRBD1. The CDR3 length is 15 residues. Germline loops: CDR1 SGHRS, CDR2 YFSETQ. V gave up 0 bases and J gave up 6 bases; unmatched junction bases: 6. This CDR3 is CASSLVGQGQDGYTF. The CDR3 DNA follows: TGCGCCAGCAGCTTGGTGGGACAGGGTCAAGATGGCTACACCTTC.

V gene TRBV9 combines with J gene TRBJ2-3; weak D call: TRBD1 (5 bases). V was shortened by 1 base and J by 6 bases, with 9 bases between the two germline ends. The germline CDR1 and CDR2 sequences are SGDLS and YYNGEE. The CDR3 length is 13 residues. The CDR3 bases are TGTGCCAGCAGCGTAAACTGGGGCGATACGCAGTATTTT. Protein: CASSVNWGDTQYF.

The chain links TRBV7-9 to TRBJ1-2; D unclear. V was pared by 5 bases and J by 7 bases, with 17 bases between. CDR1 and CDR2 (germline): SEHNR, FQNEAQ (reference sequence). The CDR3 spans 14 residues. CDR3 nucleotides: TGTGCCAGCAGCCTAATCTGGAGGGTTTCTGGCTACACCTTC. It translates to CASSLIWRVSGYTF.

V usage is TRBV10-3 and J usage is TRBJ2-3; TRBD2 matches at 10 bases. Germline V CDR1 and CDR2: ENHRY, SYGVKD. The V gene end was trimmed by 6 bases and the J gene end by 1 base; junction bases not matched to a gene: 7. The CDR3 contains 16 residues. CDR3 loop: CAIREASGSGTDTQYF. The CDR3 DNA is TGTGCCATCAGGGAGGCTAGCGGGAGTGGCACAGATACGCAGTATTTT.

This chain uses TRBV18 with TRBJ2-5, with 9 bases matching TRBD2. The CDR3 loop spans 14 amino acids. Germline V gene lookup returns CDR1 KGHSH and CDR2 LQKENI. Trimming took 4 bases from V and 2 from J; bases not matched to a gene: 2. CDR3 DNA: TGTGCCAGCTCACGTAGCGGGGGACAAGAGACCCAGTACTTC. Its translation is CASSRSGGQETQYF. The entire variable domain, with the rest obtained from reference TRBV18 and TRBJ2-5, is as follows: NAGVMQNPRHLVRRRGQEARLRCSPMKGHSHVYWYRQLPEEGLKFMVYLQKENIIDESGMPKERFSAEFPKEGPSILRIQQVVRGDSAAYFCASSRSGGQETQYFGPGTRLLVL.

This chain uses TRBV10-3 with TRBJ2-2; 8 nucleotides agree with TRBD2. Germline V gene sequence: CDR1 ENHRY, CDR2 SYGVKD. This CDR3 is built from 14 residues. The V segment lost 6 bases and the J segment 3 bases; nucleotides outside the gene matches: 3. The CDR3 is CAIRSGSHTGELFF. DNA for the CDR3: TGTGCCATCAGGAGCGGGAGTCACACCGGGGAGCTGTTTTTT.

The chain combines TRBV7-9 with TRBJ2-7; D is possibly TRBD1 or TRBD2 (5 bases each). Germline CDR1 reads SEHNR; CDR2 reads FQNEAQ (reference sequence). V shed 5 bases and J shed 7 bases, with 18 bases lying between them. This CDR3 is 14 amino acids long. In DNA form, the CDR3 reads TGTGCCAGCAGCCCAGGGCAGGCCCCGGGGGAGCAGTACTTC. Its protein product is CASSPGQAPGEQYF.

This chain connects TRBV9 to TRBJ1-2; the D gene is possibly TRBD1 (5 bases). The CDR3 contains 15 residues. V was pared by 1 base and J by 1 base, with 11 bases between. Germline CDR1 and CDR2: SGDLS and YYNGEE. The CDR3 DNA sequence: TGTGCCAGCAGCGTATCACGAGGGGTTAACTATGGCTACACCTTC. Translation gives CASSVSRGVNYGYTF.

This clone has a handful of counts. At the DNA level, this CDR3 is encoded by other sequences in the same sample as well. The gene calls are TRBV30 and TRBJ1-1, with 8 bases that match TRBD1. The CDR3 contains 14 residues. Per germline, CDR1 GTSNPN and CDR2 SVGIG (reference sequence). V lost 2 bases to trimming and J lost 1 base; unmatched junction nucleotides: 3. The CDR3 protein is CAWSPGTGNTEAFF. CDR3 DNA: TGTGCCTGGAGTCCCGGGACAGGGAACACTGAAGCTTTCTTT.

The rearrangement uses TRBV11-2 and TRBJ2-1; no reliable D call. Germline V CDR1 and CDR2: SGHAT, FQNNGV. Trimming stripped 4 bases from V and 4 bases from J, with 17 bases between. This CDR3 contains 16 residues. The CDR3 DNA follows: TGTGCCAGCAGCTCCGGGCTCGCGTCGTTGTACAATGAGCAGTTCTTC. Translation: CASSSGLASLYNEQFF.

The V gene is TRBV7-2, the J gene TRBJ1-1; D perhaps matches TRBD1 (5 bases). Germline V gene lookup returns CDR1 SGHTA and CDR2 FQGNSA. The CDR3 contains 17 residues. V lost 1 base and J lost 1, with 16 bases in between. This chain's CDR3 is CASSLVARGGQNTEAFF. CDR3 nucleotide sequence: TGTGCCAGCAGCTTAGTCGCCCGGGGCGGTCAGAACACTGAAGCTTTCTTT.

V is TRBV20-1 and J is TRBJ1-2; no clear D. The V end was cut by 7 bases, the J end by 8 bases, with 11 bases between. The germline gives CDR1 DFQATT, CDR2 SNEGSKA (reference sequence). CDR3 length: 10 residues. The CDR3 DNA follows: TGCAGTGTCAAGGGTCAGGGCTACACCTTC. Protein sequence: CSVKGQGYTF.